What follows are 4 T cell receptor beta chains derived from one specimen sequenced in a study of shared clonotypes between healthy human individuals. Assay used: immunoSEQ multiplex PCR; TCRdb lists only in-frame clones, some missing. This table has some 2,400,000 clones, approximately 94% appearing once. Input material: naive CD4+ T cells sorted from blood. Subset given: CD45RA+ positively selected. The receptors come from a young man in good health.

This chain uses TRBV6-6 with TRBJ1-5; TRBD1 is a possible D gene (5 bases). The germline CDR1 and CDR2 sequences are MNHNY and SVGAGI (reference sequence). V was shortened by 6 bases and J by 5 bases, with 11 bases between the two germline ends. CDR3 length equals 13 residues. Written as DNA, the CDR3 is TGTGCCAGCAGGAGGACAATCCATCAGCCCCAGCATTTT. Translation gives CASRRTIHQPQHF.

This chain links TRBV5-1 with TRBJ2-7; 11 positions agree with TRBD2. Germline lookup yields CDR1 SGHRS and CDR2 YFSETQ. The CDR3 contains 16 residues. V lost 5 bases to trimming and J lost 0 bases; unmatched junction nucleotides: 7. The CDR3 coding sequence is TGCGCCAGCAGTCCGGTGACTAGCGGGGTCTCCTACGAGCAGTACTTC. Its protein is CASSPVTSGVSYEQYF.

Here the CDR3 reads CASRTRLNTEAFF. DNA of the CDR3: TGTGCCAGCCGGACAAGACTTAACACTGAAGCTTTCTTT. The chain uses TRBV6-1 and TRBJ1-1; D may be TRBD1 (5 bases). The CDR3 consists of 13 residues. Germline CDR1 is MNHNS and CDR2 is SASEGT. V was trimmed by 8 bases and J by 2 bases, leaving 12 bases between them.

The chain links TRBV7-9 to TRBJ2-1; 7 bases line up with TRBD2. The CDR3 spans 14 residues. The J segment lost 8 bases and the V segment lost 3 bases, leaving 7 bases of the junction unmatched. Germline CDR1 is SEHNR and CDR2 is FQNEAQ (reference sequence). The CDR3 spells CASSLTSPEDEQFF. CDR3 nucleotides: TGTGCCAGCAGCTTGACTAGCCCCGAGGATGAGCAGTTCTTC. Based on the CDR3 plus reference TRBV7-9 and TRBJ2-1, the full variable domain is DTGVSQNPRHKITKRGQNVTFRCDPISEHNRLYWYRQTLGQGPEFLTYFQNEAQLEKSRLLSDRFSAERPKGSFSTLEIQRTEQGDSAMYLCASSLTSPEDEQFFGPGTRLTVL.